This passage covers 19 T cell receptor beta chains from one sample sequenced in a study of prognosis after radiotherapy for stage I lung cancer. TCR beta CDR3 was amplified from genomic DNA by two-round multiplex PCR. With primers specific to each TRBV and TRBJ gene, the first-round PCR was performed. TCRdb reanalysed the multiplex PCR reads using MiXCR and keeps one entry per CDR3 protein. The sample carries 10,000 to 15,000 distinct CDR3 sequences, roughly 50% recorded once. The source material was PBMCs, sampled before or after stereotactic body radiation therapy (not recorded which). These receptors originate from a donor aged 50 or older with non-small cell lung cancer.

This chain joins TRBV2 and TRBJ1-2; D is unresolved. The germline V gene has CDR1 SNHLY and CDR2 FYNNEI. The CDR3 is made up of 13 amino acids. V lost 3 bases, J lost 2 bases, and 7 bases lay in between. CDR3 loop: CASSEYRNYGYTF. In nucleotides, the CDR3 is TGTGCCAGCAGTGAGTATAGAAACTATGGCTACACCTTC.

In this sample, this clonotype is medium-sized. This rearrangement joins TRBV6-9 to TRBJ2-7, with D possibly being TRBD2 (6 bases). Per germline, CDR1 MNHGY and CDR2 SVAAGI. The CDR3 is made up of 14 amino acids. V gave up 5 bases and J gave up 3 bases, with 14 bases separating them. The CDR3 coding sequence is TGTGCCAGCAGTGAGAGCCGGGGGAACTACGAGCAGTACTTC. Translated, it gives CASSESRGNYEQYF.

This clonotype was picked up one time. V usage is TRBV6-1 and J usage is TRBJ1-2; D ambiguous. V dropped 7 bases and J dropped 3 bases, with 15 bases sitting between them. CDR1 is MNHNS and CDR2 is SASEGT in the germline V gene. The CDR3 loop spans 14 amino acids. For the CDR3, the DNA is TGTGCCAGCATCCCGATTGAAGGCCACTATGGCTACACCTTC. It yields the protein CASIPIEGHYGYTF.

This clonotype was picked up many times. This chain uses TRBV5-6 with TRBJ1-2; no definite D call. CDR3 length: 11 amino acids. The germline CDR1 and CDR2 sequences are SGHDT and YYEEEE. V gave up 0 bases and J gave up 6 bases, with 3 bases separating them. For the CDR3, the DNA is TGTGCCAGCAGCTTGGCGAATGGCTACACCTTC. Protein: CASSLANGYTF.

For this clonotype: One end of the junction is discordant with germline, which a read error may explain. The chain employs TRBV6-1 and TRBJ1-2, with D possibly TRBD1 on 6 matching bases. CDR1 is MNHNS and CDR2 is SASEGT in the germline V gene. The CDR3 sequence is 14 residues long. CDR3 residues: CASSLSGDNYCYTF. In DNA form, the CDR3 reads TGTGCCAGCAGTCTATCCGGGGACAACTATTGCTACACCTTC.

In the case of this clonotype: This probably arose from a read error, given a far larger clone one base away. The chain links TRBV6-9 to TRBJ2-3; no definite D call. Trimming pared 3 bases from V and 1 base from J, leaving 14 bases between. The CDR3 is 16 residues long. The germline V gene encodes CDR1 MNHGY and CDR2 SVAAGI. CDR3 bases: TGTGCCAGCAGTTACTCAAGCTCCTCAGGCACAGATACGCAGTATTTT. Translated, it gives CASSYSSSSGTDTQYF.

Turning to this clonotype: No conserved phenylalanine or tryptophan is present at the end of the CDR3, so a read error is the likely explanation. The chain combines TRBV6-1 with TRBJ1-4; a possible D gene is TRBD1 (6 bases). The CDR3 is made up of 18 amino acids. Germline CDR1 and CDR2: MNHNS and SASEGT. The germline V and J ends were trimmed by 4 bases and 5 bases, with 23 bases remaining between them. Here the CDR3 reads CASSGCTLKRGVNEKLFC. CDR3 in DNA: TGTGCCAGCAGTGGCTGTACTCTTAAAAGGGGGGTAAATGAAAAACTGTTTTGT.

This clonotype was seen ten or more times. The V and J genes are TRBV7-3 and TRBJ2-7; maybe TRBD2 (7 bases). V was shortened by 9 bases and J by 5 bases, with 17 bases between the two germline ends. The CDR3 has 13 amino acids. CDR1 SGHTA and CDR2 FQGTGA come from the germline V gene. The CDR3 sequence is CARGGGPLHEQYF. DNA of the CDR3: TGTGCCAGGGGGGGGGGGCCCCTCCACGAGCAGTACTTC. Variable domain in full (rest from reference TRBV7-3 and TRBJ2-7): GAGVSQTPSNKVTEKGKYVELRCDPISGHTALYWYRQSLGQGPEFLIYFQGTGAADDSGLPNDRFFAVRPEGSVSTLKIQRTERGDSAVYLCARGGGPLHEQYFGPGTRLTVT.

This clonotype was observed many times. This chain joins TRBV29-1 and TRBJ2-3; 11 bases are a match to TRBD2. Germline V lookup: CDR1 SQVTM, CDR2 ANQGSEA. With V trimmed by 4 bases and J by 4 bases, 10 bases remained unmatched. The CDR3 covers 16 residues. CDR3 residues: CSVGPLAGGPPDTQYF. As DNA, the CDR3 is TGCAGCGTTGGCCCCTTAGCGGGAGGGCCCCCAGATACGCAGTATTTT.

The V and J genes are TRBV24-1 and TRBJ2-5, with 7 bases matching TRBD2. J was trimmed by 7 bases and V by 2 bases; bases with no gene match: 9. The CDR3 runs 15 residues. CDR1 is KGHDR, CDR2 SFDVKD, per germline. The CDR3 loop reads CATSDSTSNVGTQYF. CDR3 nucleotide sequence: TGTGCCACCAGTGATTCGACTAGCAATGTAGGGACCCAGTACTTC.

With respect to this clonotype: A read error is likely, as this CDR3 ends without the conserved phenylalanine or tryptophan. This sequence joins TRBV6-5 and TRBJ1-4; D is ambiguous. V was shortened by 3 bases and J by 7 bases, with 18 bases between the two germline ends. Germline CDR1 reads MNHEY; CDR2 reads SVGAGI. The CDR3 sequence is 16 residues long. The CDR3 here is CASSYSTAYPGEKLFI. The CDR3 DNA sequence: TGTGCCAGCAGTTATTCCACGGCATACCCTGGTGAAAAACTGTTTATT.

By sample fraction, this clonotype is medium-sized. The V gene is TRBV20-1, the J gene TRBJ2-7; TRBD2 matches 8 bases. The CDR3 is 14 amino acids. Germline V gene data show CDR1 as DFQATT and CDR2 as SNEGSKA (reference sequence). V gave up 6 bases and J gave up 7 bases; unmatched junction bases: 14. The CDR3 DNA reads TGCAGTGCAAAAGGACTAGCCGGCTCGCGGGAGCAGTACTTC. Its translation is CSAKGLAGSREQYF.

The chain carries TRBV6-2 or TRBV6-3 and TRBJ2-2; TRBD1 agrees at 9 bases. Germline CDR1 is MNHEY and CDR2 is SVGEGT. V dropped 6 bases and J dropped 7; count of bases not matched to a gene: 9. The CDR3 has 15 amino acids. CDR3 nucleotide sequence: TGTGCCAGCAGCCCAGGACAGGGGATTGGCGGGGAGCTGTTTTTT. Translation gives CASSPGQGIGGELFF.

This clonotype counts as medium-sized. The CDR3: CASSPGTGQTYNEQFF. Written as DNA, the CDR3 is TGTGCCAGCAGCCCCGGGACAGGCCAAACCTACAATGAGCAGTTCTTC. The J gene is TRBJ2-1, the V gene TRBV7-9; 8 bases agree with TRBD1. J gave up 2 bases and V 5 bases, and 8 bases lay outside the gene matches. The CDR3 extends over 16 amino acids. Germline CDR1 is SEHNR and CDR2 is FQNEAQ (reference sequence).

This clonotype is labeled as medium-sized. CDR3 region: CASSQELTLAGEYNEQFF. CDR3 sequence (DNA): TGCGCCAGCAGCCAAGAACTTACGCTAGCGGGAGAGTACAATGAGCAGTTCTTC. The chain has TRBV4-1 and TRBJ2-1, with 10 bases fitting TRBD2. The CDR3 length is 18 residues. CDR1 and CDR2 from the germline V gene are MGHRA and YSYEKL. The V gene end was trimmed by 0 bases and the J gene end by 4 bases; junction bases not matched to a gene: 9.

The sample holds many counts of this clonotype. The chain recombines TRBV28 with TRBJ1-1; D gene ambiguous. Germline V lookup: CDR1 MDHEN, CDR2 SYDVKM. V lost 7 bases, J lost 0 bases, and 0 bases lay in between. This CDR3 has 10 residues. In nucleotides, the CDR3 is TGTGCCAGCATGAACACTGAAGCTTTCTTT. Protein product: CASMNTEAFF.

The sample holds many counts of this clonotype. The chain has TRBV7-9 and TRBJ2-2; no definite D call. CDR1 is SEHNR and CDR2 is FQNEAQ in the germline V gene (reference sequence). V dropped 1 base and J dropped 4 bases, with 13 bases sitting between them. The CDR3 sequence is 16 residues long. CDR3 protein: CASSLGTEQPTGELFF. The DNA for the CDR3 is TGTGCCAGCAGCTTAGGTACCGAGCAGCCCACCGGGGAGCTGTTTTTT.

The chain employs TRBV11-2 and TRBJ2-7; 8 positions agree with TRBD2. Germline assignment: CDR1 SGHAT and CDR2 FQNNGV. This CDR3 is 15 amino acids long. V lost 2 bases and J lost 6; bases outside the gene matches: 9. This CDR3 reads CASSLTDGRGSEQYF. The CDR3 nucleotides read TGTGCCAGCAGCTTAACCGACGGGAGGGGTTCCGAGCAGTACTTC.

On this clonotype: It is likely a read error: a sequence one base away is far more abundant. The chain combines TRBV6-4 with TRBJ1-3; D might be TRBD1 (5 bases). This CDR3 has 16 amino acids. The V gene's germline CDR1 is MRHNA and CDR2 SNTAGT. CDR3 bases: TGTTCCAGCAGAAACGAAGTAGGGAGGGAGGGGAACACCATATATTTT. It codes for CSSRNEVGREGNTIYF.